This T cell receptor (beta chain) was sequenced in a study of blood T cell repertoires in COVID-19. On the study more broadly: Donors in the United States, Italy and Spain gave samples during acute or convalescent COVID-19. Nucleic acid was either cDNA or gDNA, and it came from T cells, B-cell-depleted T cells, or PBMCs.

Seattle cases were enrolled at active infection and followed longitudinally. Per the original data handling: Reference gene primer amplification gave estimated nucleated cell counts. Here immunoSEQ multiplex PCR was the method, and the copy in TCRdb shows in-frame clones only, minus some. V, J and clone size are those of that table, while D and trimming were read from the DNA. The repertoire includes some 200,000 clones, approximately 81% of them detected once, and about 15% sits in the top ten. Germline V gene sequence: CDR1 PRHDT, CDR2 FYEKMQ (reference sequence). The CDR3 is made up of 16 amino acids. V was pared by 5 bases and J by 4 bases, with 17 bases between.

The sequenced sample consisted of peripheral blood. The clonotype originates from a woman in her 70s with COVID-19, enrolled during active disease. The chain recombines TRBV13 with TRBJ2-2, with D tentatively TRBD1 (8 bases). The CDR3 loop is CASSEEHRGGTGELFF. CDR3 nucleotides: TGTGCCAGCAGCGAAGAGCACAGGGGGGGCACCGGGGAGCTGTTTTTT.